This entry features one TCR beta chain sequence. Trimming cost V 0 bases and J 7 bases, with 10 bases left between them. CDR1 is SGHNT and CDR2 is YYREEE in the germline V gene (reference sequence). This CDR3 spans 13 amino acids. This record comes from a study of blood T cells in healthy people across ages. A second PCR, run for 7 to 11 cycles, used a sample-barcoded 5' primer plus a J-beta primer mix. Samples each returned at least 3 million CDR3-containing paired-end reads. Each CDR3 protein is one row after TCRdb ran MiXCR on the 5' RACE reads. The sample has around 690,000 distinct CDR3 sequences, under 65% seen once. Collection of about 9.4 milliliters of peripheral blood was performed for each donor.

The TCR comes from a man between 60 and 70 years old in good health. The J gene is TRBJ1-2, the V gene TRBV5-4; no reliable D call. The sample was blood. CDR3 sequence (DNA): TGTGCCAGCAGCTTGGTTGGGGTCGGTGGCTACACCTTC. This sequence encodes CASSLVGVGGYTF.